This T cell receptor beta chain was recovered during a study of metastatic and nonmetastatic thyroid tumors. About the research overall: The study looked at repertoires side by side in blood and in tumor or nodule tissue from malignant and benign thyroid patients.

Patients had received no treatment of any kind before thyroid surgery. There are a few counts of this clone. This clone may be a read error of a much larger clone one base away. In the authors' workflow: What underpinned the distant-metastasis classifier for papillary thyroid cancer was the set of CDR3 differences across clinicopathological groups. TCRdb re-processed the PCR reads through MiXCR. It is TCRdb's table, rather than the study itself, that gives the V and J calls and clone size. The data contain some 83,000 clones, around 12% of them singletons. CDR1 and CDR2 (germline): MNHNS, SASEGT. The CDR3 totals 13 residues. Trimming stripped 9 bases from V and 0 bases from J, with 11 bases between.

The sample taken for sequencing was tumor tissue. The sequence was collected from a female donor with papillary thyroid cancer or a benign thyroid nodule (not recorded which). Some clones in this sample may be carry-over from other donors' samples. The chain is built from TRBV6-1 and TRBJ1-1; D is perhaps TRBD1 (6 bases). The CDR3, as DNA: TGTGCCAGTAACAAGGGGGTGAACACTGAAGCTTTCTTT. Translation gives CASNKGVNTEAFF.